The 21 T cell receptor beta chains listed next were all sequenced from one sample in a study of T-cell reconstitution after alpha-beta-depleted transplantation in children. The library targeted TCRbeta and was prepared with unique molecular identifiers. TCRdb used MiXCR to reprocess the PCR reads, holding one entry per CDR3 protein. The sample gives approximately 15,000 distinct CDR3 sequences, around 4.9% of which show up once; over 6% is in the top ten. The sequences come from PBMCs, collected before TCRalphabeta/CD19-depleted stem cell transplant. The receptors stem from a boy aged 10-17 years with acute lymphoblastic leukemia, due to receive a stem cell transplant.

This clonotype was recorded at least ten times. This chain joins TRBV9 and TRBJ1-5, with TRBD1 matching 9 bases. V was clipped by 2 bases and J by 7 bases; unmatched bases: 4. The V gene's germline CDR1 is SGDLS and CDR2 YYNGEE. CDR3 length: 14 residues. The CDR3 bases are TGTGCCAGCAGCGTGGGGACAGGGCGCCAGCCCCAGCATTTT. Translating it yields CASSVGTGRQPQHF.

This clonotype was counted at least ten times. The junction shows a germline mismatch at one end, possibly a read error. This sequence joins TRBV5-4 and TRBJ1-1; a weak D match, TRBD1 (5 bases). CDR3 length: 14 amino acids. Germline V gene data show CDR1 as SGHNT and CDR2 as YYREEE (reference sequence). The CDR3 DNA reads TGTGCCAGCAGATTGGGACTCTCGAACACTGAAGCTTTCTTT. Amino acid sequence: CASRLGLSNTEAFF.

This clonotype was recorded many times. This chain links TRBV6-5 with TRBJ2-7; D unclear. The CDR3 is 17 amino acids. Trimming cost V 6 bases and J 3 bases, with 24 bases left between them. Germline V gene lookup returns CDR1 MNHEY and CDR2 SVGAGI. In nucleotides, the CDR3 is TGTGCCAGCAGCCCCTACCCGGACGAGACTGGATTCTACGAGCAGTACTTC. It translates to CASSPYPDETGFYEQYF.

This clonotype was found many times. This chain connects TRBV7-2 to TRBJ2-3; D unclear. CDR3 size: 13 residues. The V gene's germline CDR1 is SGHTA and CDR2 FQGNSA. V lost 7 bases and J lost 4, with 12 bases in between. The CDR3 is CASTSTYADTQYF. As DNA, the CDR3 is TGTGCCAGCACCTCAACGTATGCAGATACGCAGTATTTT.

This clonotype was counted ten times or more. V and J are TRBV6-4 and TRBJ1-1, with 7 nucleotides matching TRBD1. CDR1 is MRHNA, CDR2 SNTAGT, per germline. V was pared by 6 bases and J by 3 bases, with 4 bases of the junction left unmatched. CDR3 length: 13 amino acids. The CDR3 loop reads CASSYDRDTEAFF. DNA for the CDR3: TGTGCCAGCAGCTACGACAGGGACACTGAAGCTTTCTTT.

The gene calls are TRBV5-5 and TRBJ2-7; 9 nucleotides match TRBD1. CDR3 length equals 14 residues. J lost 6 bases, V lost 9 bases, and 13 bases had no gene match. CDR1 SGHKS and CDR2 YYEKEE come from the germline V gene (reference sequence). CDR3 coding DNA: TGTGCCATGAGCCCCCGGGACAGGGAATCCGAGCAGTACTTC. Encoded protein: CAMSPRDRESEQYF.

This clonotype is termed medium-sized. This chain links TRBV6-1 with TRBJ1-4; perhaps TRBD1 as D (6 bases). Germline V gene lookup returns CDR1 MNHNS and CDR2 SASEGT. The CDR3 is 15 amino acids. Trimming removed 1 base at V and 2 bases at J, with 8 bases between. The CDR3 here is CASSEEGGTNEKLFF. The CDR3 nucleotides are TGTGCCAGCAGTGAAGAAGGGGGGACTAATGAAAAACTGTTTTTT.

This clonotype was detected ten times or more. CDR3 sequence: CASSQGFTLYNEQFF. The CDR3 DNA reads TGTGCCAGCAGCCAAGGGTTCACCCTCTACAATGAGCAGTTCTTC. The genes are TRBV6-2 or TRBV6-3 and TRBJ2-1, with no clear D. This CDR3 is 15 amino acids long. Germline CDR1 reads MNHEY; CDR2 reads SVGEGT. Trimming cost V 6 bases and J 3 bases, with 15 bases left between them.

This clonotype occurred many times. This sequence joins TRBV27 and TRBJ2-7; D may be TRBD1 or TRBD2 (5 bases each). Trimming removed 3 bases from V and 4 bases from J, with 13 bases in between. Germline loops: CDR1 MNHEY, CDR2 SMNVEV (reference sequence). CDR3 length equals 14 residues. The CDR3 coding sequence is TGTGCCAGCAGTTTGGGACCCTTAATTTACGAGCAGTACTTC. It codes for CASSLGPLIYEQYF.

This clonotype was counted many times. The chain employs TRBV28 and TRBJ2-1; 7 positions match TRBD2. The CDR3 contains 14 residues. V trimming: 2 bases; J trimming: 4 bases; junction bases outside the gene matches: 2. From germline, CDR1 is MDHEN and CDR2 SYDVKM. The CDR3 region has the DNA TGTGCCAGCAGTTTAGCGGGGGTTTACAATGAGCAGTTCTTC. Its protein product is CASSLAGVYNEQFF.

The table lists this clonotype with many counts. In nucleotides, the CDR3 is TGTGCCAGCAGCTTAGTCGGGGACGGAAACTATGGCTACACCTTC. It specifies CASSLVGDGNYGYTF. V and J are TRBV7-2 and TRBJ1-2, with D possibly being TRBD1 (5 bases). Trimming pared 1 base from V and 2 bases from J, leaving 11 bases between. The V gene's germline CDR1 is SGHTA and CDR2 FQGNSA. The CDR3 is made up of 15 amino acids.

This clonotype came up many times. J is TRBJ2-5 and V is TRBV6-5; the D gene could be TRBD1 or TRBD2 (6 bases each). In germline, CDR1 is MNHEY, CDR2 SVGAGI. The V end lost 3 bases, the J end lost 2 bases, and 10 bases lay between the germline ends. The CDR3 runs 14 residues. CDR3 nucleotides: TGTGCCAGCAGTTATGGGGGGCCTCAAGAGACCCAGTACTTC. As protein: CASSYGGPQETQYF.

Many counts were recorded for this clonotype. This rearrangement joins TRBV2 to TRBJ1-1, with no clear D. V was shortened by 3 bases and J by 4 bases, with 9 bases between the two germline ends. Germline values: CDR1 SNHLY, CDR2 FYNNEI. The CDR3 is 13 residues long. CDR3 residues: CASSDWKRTEAFF. DNA of the CDR3: TGTGCCAGCAGTGATTGGAAGCGCACTGAAGCTTTCTTT. Full variable domain (outside the CDR3, taken from reference TRBV2 and TRBJ1-1): EPEVTQTPSHQVTQMGQEVILRCVPISNHLYFYWYRQILGQKVEFLVSFYNNEISEKSEIFDDQFSVERPDGSNFTLKIRSTKLEDSAMYFCASSDWKRTEAFFGQGTRLTVV.

The table lists this clonotype with many counts. This chain connects TRBV4-2 to TRBJ2-5; no reliable D call. The length of the CDR3 is 14 residues. The germline V gene has CDR1 LGHNA and CDR2 YNFKEQ. The germline V and J ends were trimmed by 4 bases and 1 base, with 10 bases remaining between them. CDR3 amino acids: CASSPPALQETQYF. The CDR3 nucleotides are TGTGCCAGCAGCCCTCCAGCCCTCCAAGAGACCCAGTACTTC.

Only a few counts were recorded for this clonotype. The rearrangement uses TRBV20-1 and TRBJ1-5; D is undetermined. Germline CDR1 is DFQATT and CDR2 is SNEGSKA (reference sequence). V was cut by 6 bases and J by 0 bases, with 15 bases left in between. The CDR3 has 15 amino acids. Here the CDR3 DNA reads TGCAGTGCCATCTTCGACCGGTATAGCAATCAGCCCCAGCATTTT. It yields the protein CSAIFDRYSNQPQHF.

This clonotype was counted ten times or more. The genes are TRBV29-1 and TRBJ2-2; possibly TRBD1 for D (6 bases). The germline V gene has CDR1 SQVTM and CDR2 ANQGSEA. Deletions cut 7 bases from V and 3 bases from J, with 12 bases between. The CDR3 has 13 residues. CDR3 amino acids: CSADRTDTGELFF. The CDR3 region has the DNA TGCAGCGCCGACAGGACAGACACCGGGGAGCTGTTTTTT.

J is TRBJ2-7 and V is TRBV27; D is unresolved. Germline V CDR1 and CDR2: MNHEY, SMNVEV (reference sequence). V lost 2 bases and J 0 bases, leaving 11 bases between the germline ends. This CDR3 comprises 15 residues. Written as DNA, the CDR3 is TGTGCCAGCAGTTTAGCACCCTCTGACTCCTACGAGCAGTACTTC. Translating it yields CASSLAPSDSYEQYF.

This clonotype was counted many times. The chain's CDR3 is CASSGGAGARAYGYTF. In DNA form, the CDR3 reads TGTGCCAGCAGTGGGGGGGCCGGGGCAAGAGCCTATGGCTACACCTTC. The chain combines TRBV25-1 with TRBJ1-2; perhaps TRBD1 as D (6 bases). This CDR3 contains 16 residues. The V gene's germline CDR1 is MGHDK and CDR2 SYGVNS. Trimming left V 4 bases short and J 4 bases short, with 19 bases between.

At least ten counts were recorded for this clonotype. The chain is built from TRBV7-9 and TRBJ1-3; no firm D call. The germline CDR1 and CDR2 sequences are SEHNR and FQNEAQ (reference sequence). Trimming took 6 bases from V and 5 from J, leaving 8 bases between them. The CDR3 length is 12 residues. The CDR3 here is CASSETRNTIYF. CDR3 DNA sequence: TGTGCCAGCAGTGAAACGAGAAACACCATATATTTT.

This clonotype has at least ten counts. The gene calls are TRBV4-2 and TRBJ2-5; possibly TRBD2 for D (7 bases). CDR1 LGHNA and CDR2 YNFKEQ come from the germline V gene. The length of the CDR3 is 14 residues. The V and J ends lost 4 bases and 5 bases respectively, with 14 bases between them. Written as DNA, the CDR3 is TGTGCCAGCAGCCGCCGAGGGGGAGGGGAGACCCAGTACTTC. Translated: CASSRRGGGETQYF.

This clonotype was recorded many times. The V and J genes are TRBV7-2 and TRBJ1-2, with D maybe TRBD1 (5 bases). V shed 8 bases and J shed 2 bases, with 12 bases lying between them. The CDR3 length is 13 residues. From germline, CDR1 is SGHTA and CDR2 FQGNSA. The CDR3 nucleotides read TGTGCCAGCTCTAGGGGCACCAACTATGGCTACACCTTC. Its translation is CASSRGTNYGYTF.